This record covers a single T cell receptor (beta chain). TCRdb keeps only in-frame clones here, not all; method: immunoSEQ multiplex PCR. The sample lists about 80,000 clones, more than 85% occurring once. This sample was taken from a study of OX40 agonist ivuxolimab in advanced cancers. Across the study: Ivuxolimab was delivered to patients intravenously every 2 weeks at doses spanning 0.01 to 10 mg/kg.

Blood specimens came from baseline, cycle 4 day 1, and cycle 7 day 1. With 5 bases clipped from V and 2 bases from J, the junction kept 11 bases outside the gene matches. The germline CDR1 and CDR2 sequences are SGHRS and YFSETQ. The length of the CDR3 is 18 residues. The chain links TRBV5-1 to TRBJ2-3; 13 bases agree with TRBD2. The sequence came from an adult with an advanced solid tumor such as melanoma, head and neck, liver or kidney cancer. Sequences were derived from CD4+ or CD8+ T cells sorted from blood, sampled in a trial of the OX40 agonist ivuxolimab. The CDR3, as DNA: TGCGCCAGCAGTACACTAGCGGGAGGGCCGGGTGTCACAGATACGCAGTATTTT. Amino acid sequence: CASSTLAGGPGVTDTQYF. The entire variable domain, with the rest obtained from reference TRBV5-1 and TRBJ2-3, is as follows: KAGVTQTPRYLIKTRGQQVTLSCSPISGHRSVSWYQQTPGQGLQFLFEYFSETQRNKGNFPGRFSGRQFSNSRSEMNVSTLELGDSALYLCASSTLAGGPGVTDTQYFGPGTRLTVL.